The 18 T cell receptor beta chains presented below share a single source sample, sequenced in a study of identical twins' blood T cells. TCRdb re-derived calls from the 5' RACE reads in MiXCR, one entry per CDR3 protein. Of 300,000 to 450,000 distinct CDR3 sequences listed, more than 25% are singletons. What was sequenced was PBMCs. These receptors all come from a woman aged 18 to 55 in good health.

The gene calls are TRBV4-3 and TRBJ1-2; no definite D call. The germline gives CDR1 LGHNA, CDR2 YSLEER. The CDR3 runs 16 residues. The germline V and J ends were trimmed by 4 bases and 4 bases, with 19 bases remaining between them. Here the CDR3 reads CASSPRVGYIGYGYTF. The CDR3, as DNA: TGCGCCAGCAGCCCGAGGGTAGGGTACATCGGCTATGGCTACACCTTC.

The rearrangement uses TRBV19 and TRBJ1-1; D possibly corresponds to TRBD1 (5 bases). The CDR3 length is 15 residues. Trimming left V 3 bases short and J 5 bases short, with 16 bases between. Per germline, CDR1 LNHDA and CDR2 SQIVND (reference sequence). CDR3 sequence (DNA): TGTGCCAGTAGTATCGCCAGACATGGGGGGACTGAAGCTTTCTTT. This codes for CASSIARHGGTEAFF.

The chain carries TRBV3-1 and TRBJ2-3; no definite D call. The V gene lost 1 base and the J gene lost 5 bases, with 10 bases spanning the gap. CDR1 is LGHDT, CDR2 YNNKEL, per germline (reference sequence). The CDR3 consists of 14 residues. This chain's CDR3 is CASSQVGIEDTQYF. CDR3 DNA sequence: TGTGCCAGCAGCCAAGTGGGCATTGAAGATACGCAGTATTTT.

The chain joins TRBV19 to TRBJ1-1; D remains ambiguous. CDR1 and CDR2 from the germline V gene are LNHDA and SQIVND (reference sequence). V was clipped by 8 bases and J by 1 base, with 8 bases between them. The CDR3 covers 12 residues. The CDR3 protein is CASGKRNTEAFF. The CDR3 DNA is TGTGCCAGTGGAAAGAGGAACACTGAAGCTTTCTTT.

The rearrangement joins TRBV12-3 or TRBV12-4 to TRBJ1-6; D remains unclear. CDR3 length equals 13 residues. Trimming took off 3 bases at V and 7 bases at J, with 7 bases between the two ends. This CDR3 reads CASSFGSNSPLHF. DNA of the CDR3: TGTGCCAGCAGTTTTGGTAGCAATTCACCCCTCCACTTT.

V is TRBV29-1 and J is TRBJ1-1; D not resolved. This CDR3 has 13 residues. V lost 4 bases to trimming and J lost 0 bases, with 9 bases between them. CDR1 and CDR2 from the germline V gene are SQVTM and ANQGSEA. The CDR3 DNA follows: TGCAGCGTTGTCAAGGGAATGAACACTGAAGCTTTCTTT. Protein product: CSVVKGMNTEAFF. The entire variable domain, with the rest obtained from reference TRBV29-1 and TRBJ1-1, is as follows: SAVISQKPSRDICQRGTSLTIQCQVDSQVTMMFWYRQQPGQSLTLIATANQGSEATYESGFVIDKFPISRPNLTFSTLTVSNMSPEDSSIYLCSVVKGMNTEAFFGQGTRLTVV.

At least ten counts were recorded for this clonotype. This chain connects TRBV28 to TRBJ1-5; tentative D call: TRBD1 (5 bases). The CDR3 covers 13 residues. V dropped 5 bases and J dropped 7 bases, with 12 bases sitting between them. Per germline, CDR1 MDHEN and CDR2 SYDVKM. The CDR3 here is CASSPSGWQPQHF. CDR3 nucleotides: TGTGCCAGCAGTCCCTCAGGGTGGCAGCCCCAGCATTTT.

V usage is TRBV5-5 and J usage is TRBJ1-2; D is unresolved. V lost 1 base and J 2 bases, leaving 9 bases between the germline ends. The CDR3 has 14 residues. CDR1 is SGHKS, CDR2 YYEKEE, per germline (reference sequence). DNA of the CDR3: TGTGCCAGCAGCTTGTCGCAAGAAAACTATGGCTACACCTTC. It codes for CASSLSQENYGYTF.

The V and J genes are TRBV5-6 and TRBJ2-7, with TRBD2 as a possible D gene (5 bases). This CDR3 spans 13 amino acids. Germline V gives CDR1 SGHDT, CDR2 YYEEEE. The V end was cut by 2 bases, the J end by 3 bases, with 9 bases between. CDR3 nucleotide sequence: TGTGCCAGCAGCTTAAGAACTAGCTACGAGCAGTACTTC. As protein: CASSLRTSYEQYF.

CDR3 DNA sequence: TGTGCCAGCAATTCCCGGGGGATGGAGACCCAGTACTTC. Amino acid sequence: CASNSRGMETQYF. The chain couples TRBV6-6 to TRBJ2-5, with D tentatively TRBD2 (6 bases). The CDR3 sequence is 13 residues long. Trimming removed 7 bases at V and 5 bases at J, with 14 bases between. Per the germline V gene, CDR1 is MNHNY and CDR2 is SVGAGI (reference sequence).

A few counts support this clonotype. The chain combines TRBV20-1 with TRBJ1-6, with 10 bases that match TRBD1. The CDR3 length is 15 residues. Germline CDR1 DFQATT, CDR2 SNEGSKA (reference sequence). Germline trimming cut 2 bases from V and 9 bases from J; bases unmatched to any gene: 7. The CDR3 sequence is CSARRTGGTGSPLHF. CDR3 sequence (DNA): TGCAGTGCTAGAAGGACAGGGGGAACAGGTTCACCCCTCCACTTT.

This clonotype has more than one count but fewer than ten. The chain combines TRBV11-2 with TRBJ2-1; 14 bases align to TRBD2. Germline V gene data show CDR1 as SGHAT and CDR2 as FQNNGV. The CDR3 is 19 amino acids. V was pared by 2 bases and J by 7 bases, with 13 bases of the junction left unmatched. The CDR3, as DNA: TGTGCCAGCAGCTTATTTCTCCGGGGACTAGCGGGAGAGTCGAATGAGCAGTTCTTC. Encoded protein: CASSLFLRGLAGESNEQFF.

This sequence joins TRBV12-1 and TRBJ1-1; the table's D call of TRBD1 was not tested on the DNA. TRBV12-1 corresponds to a pseudogene. The CDR3 sequence is 9 residues long. CDR3 nucleotides: TGTGCCAGCAGCATCACAGGGACCTTT. Amino acids: CASSITGTF.

V and J are TRBV7-2 and TRBJ2-7; D is undetermined. The CDR3 extends over 15 amino acids. CDR1 SGHTA and CDR2 FQGNSA come from the germline V gene. The V end lost 2 bases, the J end lost 0 bases, and 11 bases lay between the germline ends. CDR3 DNA: TGTGCCAGCAGCTTATCGTCAGTCCTCTCCTACGAGCAGTACTTC. This gives the protein CASSLSSVLSYEQYF.

The gene calls are TRBV12-3 or TRBV12-4 and TRBJ1-1; D gene ambiguous. The CDR3 loop spans 13 amino acids. V was shortened by 11 bases and J by 10 bases, with 23 bases between the two germline ends. For the CDR3, the DNA is TGTGCCGGCTTATCATTCGGGCCCCAAGGAGCTTTCTTT. Amino acids: CAGLSFGPQGAFF.

This clonotype was seen a few times. J is TRBJ1-6 and V is TRBV6-5, with D uncertain. This CDR3 has 12 residues. Germline loops: CDR1 MNHEY, CDR2 SVGAGI. Trimming left V 2 bases short and J 7 bases short, with 3 bases between. In DNA form, the CDR3 reads TGTGCCAGCAGTTACCGAAATTCACCCCTCCACTTT. Encoded protein: CASSYRNSPLHF.

J is TRBJ2-7 and V is TRBV20-1, with 7 nucleotides matching TRBD1. The V gene's germline CDR1 is DFQATT and CDR2 SNEGSKA (reference sequence). With 7 bases clipped from V and 4 bases from J, the junction kept 16 bases outside the gene matches. The CDR3 has 15 residues. The CDR3 region is CSVGEQGPFFYEQYF. CDR3 bases: TGCAGTGTGGGGGAACAGGGGCCTTTTTTTTACGAGCAGTACTTC.

This clonotype has a count of ten or more. The chain has TRBV7-2 and TRBJ1-1; D is possibly TRBD1 (5 bases). The CDR3 has 14 residues. The V end lost 2 bases, the J end lost 3 bases, and 10 bases lay between the germline ends. Germline lookup yields CDR1 SGHTA and CDR2 FQGNSA. CDR3 loop: CASSLLGGDTEAFF. Here the CDR3 DNA reads TGTGCCAGCAGCTTACTTGGAGGGGACACTGAAGCTTTCTTT. Complete variable domain (other parts from reference TRBV7-2 and TRBJ1-1): GAGVSQSPSNKVTEKGKDVELRCDPISGHTALYWYRQSLGQGLEFLIYFQGNSAPDKSGLPSDRFSAERTGGSVSTLTIQRTQQEDSAVYLCASSLLGGDTEAFFGQGTRLTVV.